The source of this T cell receptor beta chain is a study of blood T cell repertoires in COVID-19. Study-level information: Acute and convalescent COVID-19 samples came from the United States, Italy and Spain. Nucleic acid was either cDNA or gDNA, and it came from T cells, B-cell-depleted T cells, or PBMCs.

Followed longitudinally, the Seattle patients had been enrolled during active infection. Study processing details: Estimated nucleated cell counts came from reference gene primer amplification. Generated by immunoSEQ multiplex PCR, the TCRdb table keeps only in-frame clones and is missing some. V and J calls and clone size are copied from that table; D and trimming were computed from the DNA. The table shows roughly 230,000 clones, with approximately 85% occurring only once. Germline CDR1 is LGHNA and CDR2 is YNFKEQ. The CDR3 spans 17 residues. V gave up 0 bases and J gave up 2 bases, with 11 bases separating them.

The V call is TRBV4-2, the J call TRBJ1-6; no firm D call. The receptor comes from a man aged 50-59 years with COVID-19, enrolled during active disease. Sequenced sample: peripheral blood. CDR3 in DNA: TGTGCCAGCAGCCAAGATAGGACTTCGACCTATAATTCACCCCTCCACTTT. It specifies CASSQDRTSTYNSPLHF.